This entry lists 15 T cell receptor beta chains sequenced from one sample in a study of blood T cell repertoires in COVID-19. The protocol was immunoSEQ multiplex PCR, while the TCRdb copy is restricted to in-frame clones and leaves out a portion. The repertoire holds 250,000 or so clones, with 75% to 90% as singletons. Material: PBMCs or T cells enriched from blood (not recorded which). These receptors were taken from a man aged 35 to 55 who had recovered from COVID-19.

This clone occurred a few times. The gene calls are TRBV7-9 and TRBJ1-5, with 9 bases fitting TRBD1. Germline V gives CDR1 SEHNR, CDR2 FQNEAQ (reference sequence). The CDR3 consists of 14 residues. The V gene end was trimmed by 5 bases and the J gene end by 7 bases; junction bases not matched to a gene: 6. The CDR3 here is CASSQTGGDQPQHF. The DNA for the CDR3 is TGTGCCAGCAGCCAAACAGGGGGCGACCAGCCCCAGCATTTT.

The chain has TRBV19 and TRBJ2-3, with 8 positions matching TRBD1. CDR3 length equals 17 residues. Unmatched junction bases numbered 9, after V lost 3 bases and J lost 1 base. The germline V gene has CDR1 LNHDA and CDR2 SQIVND (reference sequence). The DNA of the CDR3 is TGTGCCAGTAGTATTGACCCCCCGGGACAGGGCACAGATACGCAGTATTTT. This translates into CASSIDPPGQGTDTQYF.

Only a few counts were recorded for this clone. The CDR3 nucleotides are TGTGCCAGCAGCTTAGAGGACTTCACTGAAGCTTTCTTT. It yields the protein CASSLEDFTEAFF. The chain joins TRBV7-9 to TRBJ1-1; D ambiguous. Trimming shortened V by 1 base and J by 4 bases, and 7 bases separated the two germline ends. The germline V gene encodes CDR1 SEHNR and CDR2 FQNEAQ (reference sequence). CDR3 length equals 13 residues.

The chain links TRBV7-8 to TRBJ2-7, with 11 bases lining up with TRBD2. This CDR3 has 15 residues. Germline lookup yields CDR1 SGHVS and CDR2 FQNEAQ. J lost 2 bases, V lost 2 bases, and 2 bases had no gene match. In DNA form, the CDR3 reads TGTGCCAGCAGCTTACTAGCGGGGGGAACCTACGAGCAGTACTTC. Its translation: CASSLLAGGTYEQYF.

V is TRBV27 and J is TRBJ2-3, with a weak D call TRBD2 (5 bases). CDR3 length: 17 residues. Germline assignment: CDR1 MNHEY and CDR2 SMNVEV (reference sequence). Trimming shortened V by 4 bases and J by 1 base, and 18 bases separated the two germline ends. The CDR3 DNA is TGTGCCAGCAGTTCCCGAGGACTGGCCTTTGGCACAGATACGCAGTATTTT. Amino acid sequence: CASSSRGLAFGTDTQYF.

This rearrangement joins TRBV5-3 to TRBJ1-4; D is ambiguous. TRBV5-3 qualifies as an ORF whose function is uncertain. The CDR3 consists of 13 residues. V was shortened by 2 bases and J by 4 bases, with 6 bases between the two germline ends. The CDR3 sequence: CARSFLFNEKLFF. Here the CDR3 DNA reads TGTGCCAGAAGCTTTCTTTTTAATGAAAAACTGTTTTTT.

The chain recombines TRBV19 with TRBJ2-3; D perhaps matches TRBD1 (5 bases). Germline V gene sequence: CDR1 LNHDA, CDR2 SQIVND (reference sequence). The V gene lost 0 bases and the J gene lost 8 bases, with 9 bases spanning the gap. This CDR3 has 13 residues. This chain's CDR3 is CASSIDRASTQYF. CDR3 in DNA: TGTGCCAGTAGTATAGACAGGGCTAGTACGCAGTATTTT.

This chain connects TRBV6-5 to TRBJ2-3; 7 bases map to TRBD1. The CDR3 has 11 residues. V shed 6 bases, J shed 14 bases, and the junction held 8 bases outside the gene matches. Germline V lookup: CDR1 MNHEY, CDR2 SVGAGI. The DNA for the CDR3 is TGTGCCAGCAGGGCACCGGGACAGCTGTATTTT. Its translation: CASRAPGQLYF.

The V and J genes are TRBV27 and TRBJ1-2, with D possibly being TRBD1 (5 bases). Trimming cost V 2 bases and J 6 bases, with 19 bases left between them. The V gene's germline CDR1 is MNHEY and CDR2 SMNVEV (reference sequence). The CDR3 loop spans 16 amino acids. This CDR3 reads CASSLRYRWQGDGYTF. Here the CDR3 DNA reads TGTGCCAGCAGTTTAAGGTACCGGTGGCAGGGTGATGGCTACACCTTC.

Only one count was recorded for this clone. V and J are TRBV7-9 and TRBJ2-1, with D unclear. From germline, CDR1 is SEHNR and CDR2 FQNEAQ (reference sequence). The CDR3 covers 14 residues. V lost 1 base and J lost 5, with 9 bases in between. CDR3 nucleotide sequence: TGTGCCAGCAGCTTAGTTGAAGCCAACAATGAGCAGTTCTTC. Its translation is CASSLVEANNEQFF.

This clone has more than one count but fewer than ten. V and J are TRBV28 and TRBJ1-3; possible D gene TRBD1, 5 bases. The CDR3 length is 15 residues. Per germline, CDR1 MDHEN and CDR2 SYDVKM. V was pared by 5 bases and J by 4 bases, with 15 bases between. The CDR3 region has the DNA TGTGCCAGCAGTCTGCCAGGGACTGGAGGAAACACCATATATTTT. Protein product: CASSLPGTGGNTIYF.

In its sample, this clone was seen once. This sequence joins TRBV11-2 and TRBJ2-7, with 11 bases matching TRBD1. Germline V CDR1 and CDR2: SGHAT, FQNNGV. The trim removed 5 bases at V and 2 bases at J, leaving 5 bases unmatched. The length of the CDR3 is 15 residues. CDR3 protein: CASSPGQGAAYEQYF. The CDR3 region has the DNA TGTGCCAGCAGCCCTGGACAGGGGGCGGCCTACGAGCAGTACTTC.

The chain uses TRBV7-9 and TRBJ1-2, with D possibly TRBD1 on 6 matching bases. The CDR3 totals 16 residues. The V gene's germline CDR1 is SEHNR and CDR2 FQNEAQ (reference sequence). Trimming shortened V by 4 bases and J by 4 bases, and 19 bases separated the two germline ends. The CDR3 nucleotides read TGTGCCAGCAGCTCCGGGACACTCCCCGAGGGCTATGGCTACACCTTC. This translates into CASSSGTLPEGYGYTF.

V is TRBV6-5 and J is TRBJ2-3; D is perhaps TRBD2 (5 bases). Per germline, CDR1 MNHEY and CDR2 SVGAGI. This CDR3 region has 12 residues. With 2 bases removed from V and 5 bases from J, the gap between germline ends came to 5 bases. CDR3 sequence (DNA): TGTGCCAGCAGTTACGCGGGAGATACGCAGTATTTT. Translation gives CASSYAGDTQYF.

This chain connects TRBV7-9 to TRBJ1-1, with 10 bases lining up with TRBD1. This CDR3 is 14 amino acids long. V lost 3 bases to trimming and J lost 4 bases; unmatched junction nucleotides: 2. The germline gives CDR1 SEHNR, CDR2 FQNEAQ (reference sequence). CDR3 DNA sequence: TGTGCCAGCAGCTTTTGGACAGGGGGCACTGAAGCTTTCTTT. It yields the protein CASSFWTGGTEAFF.